What follows is one T cell receptor beta chain and its context. What it recognizes is unknown. Other DNA sequences from this sample encode an identical CDR3 as well. Sequencing was performed with immunoSEQ multiplex PCR; in TCRdb, only in-frame clones are kept and a portion is missing. This sample has approximately 1,000,000 clones; approximately 80% occur once, and the top ten carry approximately 0.95%. The sample originates from a study of shared clonotypes between healthy human individuals. Study-level results: The sharing of 4.5% to 5% of naive CD4 clonotypes was seen across a handful of donors. Apart from blood, nothing was sampled; tissue repertoires likely differ. Relative to memory subsets, naive subsets generally showed larger estimated richness.

The CDR3 has 15 amino acids. CDR1 is KGHSH, CDR2 LQKENI, per germline. The V and J ends lost 2 bases and 1 base, in that order; junction bases with no gene match: 4. Into CD45RA+ naive and CD45RA-negative memory subsets, the CD4+ cells were split. This chain uses TRBV18 with TRBJ2-5; 7 positions agree with TRBD1. This TCR derives from a man between 18 and 29 years old in good health. Some clones in this sample may be carry-over from other donors' samples. The material sequenced was memory CD4+ T cells from PBMCs. The subset here: CD45RA-negative fraction. CDR3 in amino acids: CASSPIRDSQETQYF. In DNA form, the CDR3 reads TGTGCCAGCTCACCAATTAGGGACAGCCAAGAGACCCAGTACTTC. The full variable domain, completed using reference TRBV18 and TRBJ2-5, is NAGVMQNPRHLVRRRGQEARLRCSPMKGHSHVYWYRQLPEEGLKFMVYLQKENIIDESGMPKERFSAEFPKEGPSILRIQQVVRGDSAAYFCASSPIRDSQETQYFGPGTRLLVL.